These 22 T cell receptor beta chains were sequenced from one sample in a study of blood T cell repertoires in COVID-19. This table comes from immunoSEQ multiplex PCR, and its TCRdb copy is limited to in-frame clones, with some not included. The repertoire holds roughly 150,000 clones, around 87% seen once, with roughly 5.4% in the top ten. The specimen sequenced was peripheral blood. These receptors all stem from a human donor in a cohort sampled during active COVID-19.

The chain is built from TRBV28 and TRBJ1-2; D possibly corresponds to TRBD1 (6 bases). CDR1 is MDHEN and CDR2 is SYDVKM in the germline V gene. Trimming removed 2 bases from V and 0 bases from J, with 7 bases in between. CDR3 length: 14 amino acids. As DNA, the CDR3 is TGTGCCAGCAGTTTAACAGGGACTAACTATGGCTACACCTTC. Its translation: CASSLTGTNYGYTF.

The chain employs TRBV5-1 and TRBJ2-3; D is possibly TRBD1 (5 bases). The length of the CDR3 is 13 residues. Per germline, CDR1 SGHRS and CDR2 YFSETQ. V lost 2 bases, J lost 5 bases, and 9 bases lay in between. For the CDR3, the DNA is TGCGCCAGCAGCTTCGTAGGGGAAGATACGCAGTATTTT. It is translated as CASSFVGEDTQYF.

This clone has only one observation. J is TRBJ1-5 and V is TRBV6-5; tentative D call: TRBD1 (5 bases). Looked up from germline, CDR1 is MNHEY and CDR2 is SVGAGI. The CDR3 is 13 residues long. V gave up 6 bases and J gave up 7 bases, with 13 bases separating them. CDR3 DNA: TGTGCCAGCAGGGAGGGGTGGGAACAGCCCCAGCATTTT. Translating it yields CASREGWEQPQHF.

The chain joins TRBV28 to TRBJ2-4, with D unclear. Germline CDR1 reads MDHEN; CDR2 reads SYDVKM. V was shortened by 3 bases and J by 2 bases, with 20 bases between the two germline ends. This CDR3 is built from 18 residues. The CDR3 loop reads CASSFPPIGRPTKNIQYF. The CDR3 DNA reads TGTGCCAGCAGTTTTCCCCCCATAGGCAGGCCTACCAAAAACATTCAGTACTTC.

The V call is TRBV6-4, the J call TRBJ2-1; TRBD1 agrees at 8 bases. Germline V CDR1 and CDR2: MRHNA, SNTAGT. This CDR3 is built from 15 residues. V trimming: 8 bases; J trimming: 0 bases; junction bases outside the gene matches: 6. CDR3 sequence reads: CASSRGTGSYNEQFF. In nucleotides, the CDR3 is TGTGCCAGCTCAAGGGGGACAGGCTCCTACAATGAGCAGTTCTTC.

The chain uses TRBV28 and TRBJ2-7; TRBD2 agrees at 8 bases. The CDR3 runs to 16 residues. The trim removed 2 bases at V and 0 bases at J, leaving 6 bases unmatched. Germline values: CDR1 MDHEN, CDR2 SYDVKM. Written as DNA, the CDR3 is TGTGCCAGCAGTTTAGGTGTCGCGGGAGGCTCCTACGAGCAGTACTTC. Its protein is CASSLGVAGGSYEQYF.

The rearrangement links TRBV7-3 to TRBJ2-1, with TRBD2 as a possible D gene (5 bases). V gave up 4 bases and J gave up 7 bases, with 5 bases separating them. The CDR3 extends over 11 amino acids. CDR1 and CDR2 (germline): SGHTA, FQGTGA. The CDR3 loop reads CASSSGNEQFF. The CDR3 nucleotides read TGTGCCAGCAGCTCGGGGAATGAGCAGTTCTTC.

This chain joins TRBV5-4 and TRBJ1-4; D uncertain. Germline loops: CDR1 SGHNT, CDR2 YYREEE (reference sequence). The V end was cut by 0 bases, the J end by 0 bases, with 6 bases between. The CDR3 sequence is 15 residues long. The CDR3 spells CASSLGGATNEKLFF. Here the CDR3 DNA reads TGTGCCAGCAGCTTGGGCGGGGCAACTAATGAAAAACTGTTTTTT.

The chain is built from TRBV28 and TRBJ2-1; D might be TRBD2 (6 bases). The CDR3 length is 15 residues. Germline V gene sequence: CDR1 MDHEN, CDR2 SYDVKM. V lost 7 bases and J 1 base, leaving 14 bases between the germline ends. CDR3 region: CASTLVLASYNEQFF. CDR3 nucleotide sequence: TGTGCCAGCACCCTTGTTCTAGCGTCCTACAATGAGCAGTTCTTC. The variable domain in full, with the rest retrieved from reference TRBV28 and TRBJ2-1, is DVKVTQSSRYLVKRTGEKVFLECVQDMDHENMFWYRQDPGLGLRLIYFSYDVKMKEKGDIPEGYSVSREKKERFSLILESASTNQTSMYLCASTLVLASYNEQFFGPGTRLTVL.

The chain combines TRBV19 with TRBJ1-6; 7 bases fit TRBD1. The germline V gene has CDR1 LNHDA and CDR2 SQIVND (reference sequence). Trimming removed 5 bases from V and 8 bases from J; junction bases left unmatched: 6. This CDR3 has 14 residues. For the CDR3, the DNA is TGTGCCAGTAGTCCACTTCAGGGGGATTCACCCCTCCACTTT. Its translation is CASSPLQGDSPLHF.

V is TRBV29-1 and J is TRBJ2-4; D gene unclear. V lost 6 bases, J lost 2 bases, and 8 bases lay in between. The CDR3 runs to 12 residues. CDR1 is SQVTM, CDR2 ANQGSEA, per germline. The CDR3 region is CSVGVTKNIQYF. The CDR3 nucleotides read TGCAGCGTCGGTGTGACCAAAAACATTCAGTACTTC.

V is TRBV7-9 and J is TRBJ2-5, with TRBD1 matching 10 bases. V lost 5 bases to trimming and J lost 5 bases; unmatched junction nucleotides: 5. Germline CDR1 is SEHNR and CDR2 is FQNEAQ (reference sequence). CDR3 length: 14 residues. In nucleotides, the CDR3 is TGTGCCAGCAGCCCGACAGGGGGCGGGGAGACCCAGTACTTC. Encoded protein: CASSPTGGGETQYF.

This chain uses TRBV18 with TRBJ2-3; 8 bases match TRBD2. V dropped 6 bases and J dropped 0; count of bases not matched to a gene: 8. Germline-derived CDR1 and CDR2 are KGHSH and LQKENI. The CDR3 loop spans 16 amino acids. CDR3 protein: CASSPGGGRSTDTQYF. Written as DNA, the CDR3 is TGTGCCAGCTCTCCCGGGGGGGGAAGAAGCACAGATACGCAGTATTTT.

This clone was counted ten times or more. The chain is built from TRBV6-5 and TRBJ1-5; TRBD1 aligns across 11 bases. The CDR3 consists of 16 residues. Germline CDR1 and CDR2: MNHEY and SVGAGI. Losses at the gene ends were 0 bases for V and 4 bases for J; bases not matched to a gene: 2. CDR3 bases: TGTGCCAGCAGTTACTCCGGGACAGGGGGGAATCAGCCCCAGCATTTT. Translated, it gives CASSYSGTGGNQPQHF.

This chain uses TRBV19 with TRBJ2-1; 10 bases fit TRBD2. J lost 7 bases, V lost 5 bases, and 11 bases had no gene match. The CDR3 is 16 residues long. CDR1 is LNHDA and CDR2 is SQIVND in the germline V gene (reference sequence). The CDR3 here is CASSQSRTSGRNEQFF. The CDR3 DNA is TGTGCCAGTAGTCAAAGTAGGACTAGCGGTCGGAATGAGCAGTTCTTC.

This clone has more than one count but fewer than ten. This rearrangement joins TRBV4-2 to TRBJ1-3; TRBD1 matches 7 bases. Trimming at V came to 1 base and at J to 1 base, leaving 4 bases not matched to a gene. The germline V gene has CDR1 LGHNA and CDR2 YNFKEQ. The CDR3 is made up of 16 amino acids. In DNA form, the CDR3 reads TGTGCCAGCAGCCAAGGCGGACAGGATTCTGGAAACACCATATATTTT. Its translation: CASSQGGQDSGNTIYF.

The CDR3 here is CSVALRGDWETQYF. The CDR3 coding sequence is TGCAGCGTTGCCTTACGTGGGGACTGGGAGACCCAGTACTTC. This chain connects TRBV29-1 to TRBJ2-5, with a tentative D call TRBD2 (6 bases). The CDR3 spans 14 residues. The germline V gene encodes CDR1 SQVTM and CDR2 ANQGSEA. The V gene lost 4 bases and the J gene lost 5 bases, with 17 bases spanning the gap.

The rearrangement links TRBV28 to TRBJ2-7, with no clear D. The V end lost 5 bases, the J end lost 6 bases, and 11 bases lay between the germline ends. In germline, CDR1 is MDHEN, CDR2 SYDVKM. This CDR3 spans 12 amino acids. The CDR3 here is CASSPPSIEQYF. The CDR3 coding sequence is TGTGCCAGCAGTCCCCCCAGTATCGAGCAGTACTTC.

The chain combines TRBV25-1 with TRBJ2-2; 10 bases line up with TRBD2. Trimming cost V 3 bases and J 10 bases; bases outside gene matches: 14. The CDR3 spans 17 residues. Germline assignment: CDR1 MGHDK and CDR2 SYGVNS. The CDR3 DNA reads TGTGCCAGCAGTGAGGGAGCGGGAGGGCCCCCCGTTGAGGAGCTGTTTTTT. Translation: CASSEGAGGPPVEELFF.

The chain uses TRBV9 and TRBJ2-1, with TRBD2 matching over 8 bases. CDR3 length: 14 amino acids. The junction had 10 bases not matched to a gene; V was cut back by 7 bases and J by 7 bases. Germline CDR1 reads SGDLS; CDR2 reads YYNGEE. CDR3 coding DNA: TGTGCCAGCCCCGGGGGGGGCAGGGAAAATGAGCAGTTCTTC. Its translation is CASPGGGRENEQFF.

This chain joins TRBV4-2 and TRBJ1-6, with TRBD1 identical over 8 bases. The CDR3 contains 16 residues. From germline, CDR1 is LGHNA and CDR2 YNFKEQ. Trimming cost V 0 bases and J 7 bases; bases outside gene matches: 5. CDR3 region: CASSQETDRENSPLHF. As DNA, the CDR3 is TGTGCCAGCAGCCAAGAGACGGACAGGGAAAATTCACCCCTCCACTTT.

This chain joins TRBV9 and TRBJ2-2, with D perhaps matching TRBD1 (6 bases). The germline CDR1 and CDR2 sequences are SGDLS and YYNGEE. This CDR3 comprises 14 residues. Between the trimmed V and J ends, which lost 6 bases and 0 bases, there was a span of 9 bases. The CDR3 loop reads CASMTGTNTGELFF. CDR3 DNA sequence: TGTGCCAGCATGACAGGAACGAACACCGGGGAGCTGTTTTTT. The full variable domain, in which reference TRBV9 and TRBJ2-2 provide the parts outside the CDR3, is DSGVTQTPKHLITATGQRVTLRCSPRSGDLSVYWYQQSLDQGLQFLIQYYNGEERAKGNILERFSAQQFPDLHSELNLSSLELGDSALYFCASMTGTNTGELFFGEGSRLTVL.